This TCR beta chain came from a study of shared clonotypes between healthy human individuals (dated by TCRdb to the early 2020s). Study-level background: The cohort included a few men and a couple of women between 18 and 49 years of age. Per donor, three plates each were used for CD4 naive and CD4 memory, two for CD8 naive, and one for CD8 memory. To estimate repertoire size and how much clonotype sharing occurs between individuals, the study deeply sequenced the blood TCR repertoires of roughly 5 healthy adults. To increase sequencing depth and limit assay-specific biases, different laboratories used diverse techniques to prepare libraries and sequence TCR repertoires. Per donor, leukapheresis produced somewhere between about 0.9 and 9.5 billion PBMCs.

The paper as a whole reports these results and caveats: When a few donors were compared, the shared fraction of clonotypes was roughly 4.8% for naive CD4, over 3% for naive CD8, more than 2% for memory CD4, and 0.4% for memory CD8. Compared with non-shared clonotypes, clonotypes shared by all four sorted-subset donors had higher generation probabilities. The genetic and exposure-history diversity represented was limited by the small number of donors. Only blood was sampled, and tissue TCR repertoires likely differ from those in blood. Estimated clonotype richness was generally larger for naive than for memory subsets. Incomplete sequencing was indicated by rarefaction of sorted-subset datasets, despite the large sequencing depth. Pairwise subsampling led to the expectation that sequencing depth would affect the degree of clonotype sharing among donors.

Details on this clone: No antigen is known for it. Base qualities are not recorded, but no much larger clone differs from it by a single base.

Using the deep immunoSEQ assay, multiplex PCR amplified TCR CDR3 regions from genomic DNA. For each cell subset, the extracted genomic DNA was distributed evenly across all wells of several immunoSEQ 96-well plates, and each plate served as one replicate. For sorted subsets, each replicate PCR was loaded with 200 ng genomic DNA, equivalent to about 30,000 T cell genomes. Purified libraries were measured with a Qubit 3.0 fluorometer, size-checked on a Bioanalyzer 2100, and measured again with the KAPA Library Quantification kit. Every immunoSEQ 96-well plate was sequenced on a separate single-read 150-cycle Illumina NextSeq 550 flow cell. On the study's bioinformatics: The immunoSEQ output contained only junctional sequences without quality scores, so filtering could not match that applied to full-length reads. Sequences were annotated with PyIR, a Python wrapper for IgBLAST v1.9, and V/J genes and CDR3 were assigned using IMGT germline references. Any read was removed if the V/J assignment was weak (E-value above 1e-6), the CDR3 was missing, or the read contained stop codons, out-of-frame junctions, or ambiguous translated residues. A V3J clonotype was defined by an identical inferred V gene, J gene, and CDR3 amino acid sequence. To compute the percentage overlap between repertoires, the number of shared unique clonotypes was divided by the size of the smaller repertoire. Three approaches were used to assess repertoire richness: RTK rarefaction, the Chao1 estimator, and Recon v2.1 estimates of unobserved clonotypes. For all TCRbeta clonotypes obtained by the gDNA method from several donors, generation probabilities were computed with OLGA. Here the immuneACCESS table is served through TCRdb, limited to in-frame sequences with V and J called. Missing clones are a known gap in these copies; in checked studies unresolved V genes cover under half, and the rest lacks a known reason. Clonal size and the V and J genes are those of that table, whereas D and trimming came from the DNA. This sample is represented by more than 1 million clones; about 80% of them were singletons. The top ten clones comprise under 0.65% of the sample.

V is cut back by 5 bases and J by 3 bases, with 2 bases in the junction unmatched. The CDR3, from cysteine to phenylalanine, totals 13 residues. CDR3 DNA is the only sequence kept; it has 39 bases, read in frame from the first base. Via the germline V gene, CDR1 is SGHNT and CDR2 YENEEA. Donors were healthy HIV-negative adults with no recently reported acute infections or vaccinations. All donors were Caucasian adults living in Nashville, Tennessee, USA. CD4+ T cells were enriched through magnetic negative selection, after which naive cells were positively selected on CD45RA and the remaining negative fraction served as the memory subset. Blood was obtained by leukapheresis, after which PBMCs were separated by Ficoll-Histopaque density gradient centrifugation and cryopreserved in liquid nitrogen vapor phase. Analytical flow cytometry was used to check the purity and quantity of every magnetically sorted T cell population. From each sorted fraction, genomic DNA was isolated and quantified by UV absorbance on a Nanodrop 2000c.

The clonotype originates from a man younger than 35 in good health. Some clones in this sample may be carry-over from other donors' samples. Source material: memory CD4+ T cells from PBMCs. The meaning of the sample's cell subset or site label: CD45RA-negative fraction. Here the chain combines TRBV11-3 and TRBJ2-5; 8 middle bases align to TRBD2. CDR3 protein: CASSRTSKETQYF. In nucleotides, the sequence is TGTGCCAGCAGCCGGACTAGCAAAGAGACCCAGTACTTC.